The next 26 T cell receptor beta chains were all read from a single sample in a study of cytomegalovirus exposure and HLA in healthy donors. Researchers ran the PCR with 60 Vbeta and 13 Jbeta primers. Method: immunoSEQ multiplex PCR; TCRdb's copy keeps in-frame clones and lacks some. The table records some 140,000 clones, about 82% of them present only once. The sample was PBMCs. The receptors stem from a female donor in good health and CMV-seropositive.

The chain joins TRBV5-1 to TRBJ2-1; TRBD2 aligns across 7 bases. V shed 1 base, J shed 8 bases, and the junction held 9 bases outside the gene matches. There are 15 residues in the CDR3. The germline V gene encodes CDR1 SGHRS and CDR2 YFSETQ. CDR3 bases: TGCGCCAGCAGCTTGTATGGCGGGAGTGATGATGAGCAGTTCTTC. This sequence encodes CASSLYGGSDDEQFF. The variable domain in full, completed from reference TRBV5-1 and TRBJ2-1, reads KAGVTQTPRYLIKTRGQQVTLSCSPISGHRSVSWYQQTPGQGLQFLFEYFSETQRNKGNFPGRFSGRQFSNSRSEMNVSTLELGDSALYLCASSLYGGSDDEQFFGPGTRLTVL.

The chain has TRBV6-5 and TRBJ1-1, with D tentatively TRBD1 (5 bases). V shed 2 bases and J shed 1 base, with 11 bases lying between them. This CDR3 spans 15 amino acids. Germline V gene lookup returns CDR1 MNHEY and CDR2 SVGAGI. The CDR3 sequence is CASSYGGWGNTEAFF. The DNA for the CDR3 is TGTGCCAGCAGTTACGGGGGGTGGGGGAACACTGAAGCTTTCTTT.

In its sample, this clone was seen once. For the CDR3, the DNA is TGTGCCTGGAGGGGTACTTTGGGAGATCCCTACGAGCAGTACTTC. Its protein product is CAWRGTLGDPYEQYF. The chain uses TRBV30 and TRBJ2-7; D perhaps matches TRBD2 (5 bases). Trimming took 3 bases from V and 2 from J, leaving 17 bases between them. The CDR3 covers 15 residues. The germline V gene encodes CDR1 GTSNPN and CDR2 SVGIG (reference sequence).

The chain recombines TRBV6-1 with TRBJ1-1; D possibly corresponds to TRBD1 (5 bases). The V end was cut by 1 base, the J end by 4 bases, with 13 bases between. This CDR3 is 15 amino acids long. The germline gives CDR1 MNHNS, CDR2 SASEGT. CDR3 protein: CASSEGGGYGTEAFF. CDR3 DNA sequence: TGTGCCAGCAGTGAAGGGGGGGGTTATGGCACTGAAGCTTTCTTT.

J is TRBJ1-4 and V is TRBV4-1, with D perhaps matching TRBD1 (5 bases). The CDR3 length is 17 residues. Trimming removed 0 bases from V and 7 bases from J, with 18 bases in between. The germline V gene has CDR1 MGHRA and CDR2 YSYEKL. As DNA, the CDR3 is TGCGCCAGCAGCCAAGATGGGGGACCGGGGAGGGCTGAAAAACTGTTTTTT. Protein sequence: CASSQDGGPGRAEKLFF.

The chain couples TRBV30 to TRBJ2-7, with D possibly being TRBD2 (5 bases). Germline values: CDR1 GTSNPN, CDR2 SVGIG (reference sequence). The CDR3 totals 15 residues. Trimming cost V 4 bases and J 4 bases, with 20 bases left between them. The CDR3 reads CAWTTRGLDNYEQYF. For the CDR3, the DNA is TGTGCCTGGACAACAAGAGGACTGGATAATTACGAGCAGTACTTC.

The chain's CDR3 is CASSLVGLLRADTQYF. DNA for the CDR3: TGTGCCAGCAGCTTGGTTGGACTCCTTAGGGCAGATACGCAGTATTTT. The chain recombines TRBV5-5 with TRBJ2-3; TRBD2 is a possible D gene (5 bases). CDR1 is SGHKS, CDR2 YYEKEE, per germline (reference sequence). This CDR3 comprises 16 residues. V gave up 0 bases and J gave up 4 bases, with 15 bases separating them.

The CDR3, as DNA: TGTGCCAGCAGCTCCGGACAGGGTGGGCAGTACTTC. Its translation: CASSSGQGGQYF. This chain joins TRBV7-6 and TRBJ2-7; 8 bases fit TRBD1. The germline V gene encodes CDR1 SGHVS and CDR2 FNYEAQ. CDR3 length equals 12 residues. The J segment lost 9 bases and the V segment lost 4 bases, leaving 5 bases of the junction unmatched.

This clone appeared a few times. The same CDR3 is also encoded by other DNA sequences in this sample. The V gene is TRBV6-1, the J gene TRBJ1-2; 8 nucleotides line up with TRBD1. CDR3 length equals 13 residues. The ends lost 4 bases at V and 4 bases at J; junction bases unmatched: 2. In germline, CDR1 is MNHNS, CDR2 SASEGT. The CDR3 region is CASSGQGTYGYTF. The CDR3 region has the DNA TGTGCCAGCAGTGGACAGGGGACCTATGGCTACACCTTC.

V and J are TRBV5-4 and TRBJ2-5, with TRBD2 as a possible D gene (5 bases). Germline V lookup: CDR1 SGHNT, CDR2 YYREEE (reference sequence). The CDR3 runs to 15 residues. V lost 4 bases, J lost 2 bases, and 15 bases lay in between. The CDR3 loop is CASSGSFGVQETQYF. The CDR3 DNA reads TGTGCCAGCAGCGGGAGCTTTGGGGTACAAGAGACCCAGTACTTC.

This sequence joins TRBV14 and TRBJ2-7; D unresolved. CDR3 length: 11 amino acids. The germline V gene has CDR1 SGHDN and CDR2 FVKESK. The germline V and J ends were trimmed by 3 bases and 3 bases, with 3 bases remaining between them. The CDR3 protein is CASSHSYEQYF. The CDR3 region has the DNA TGTGCCAGCAGCCACAGCTACGAGCAGTACTTC.

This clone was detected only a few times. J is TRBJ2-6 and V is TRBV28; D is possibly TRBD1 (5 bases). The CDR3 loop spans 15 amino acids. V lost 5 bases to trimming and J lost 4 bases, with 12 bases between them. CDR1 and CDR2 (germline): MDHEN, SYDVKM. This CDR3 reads CASSTRVGGANVLTF. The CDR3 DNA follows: TGTGCCAGCAGTACCAGGGTAGGGGGGGCCAACGTCCTGACTTTC.

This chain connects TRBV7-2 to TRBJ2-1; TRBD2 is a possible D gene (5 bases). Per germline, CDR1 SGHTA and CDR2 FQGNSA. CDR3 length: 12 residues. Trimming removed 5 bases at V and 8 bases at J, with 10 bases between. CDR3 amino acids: CASSLYGDEQFF. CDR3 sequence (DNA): TGTGCCAGCAGCCTGTACGGGGATGAGCAGTTCTTC.

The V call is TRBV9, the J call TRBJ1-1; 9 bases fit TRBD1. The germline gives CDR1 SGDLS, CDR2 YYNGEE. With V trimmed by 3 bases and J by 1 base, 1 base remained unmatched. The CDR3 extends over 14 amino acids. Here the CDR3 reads CASSAGQGNTEAFF. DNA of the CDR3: TGTGCCAGCAGCGCGGGACAGGGGAACACTGAAGCTTTCTTT. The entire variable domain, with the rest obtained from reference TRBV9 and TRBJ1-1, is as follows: DSGVTQTPKHLITATGQRVTLRCSPRSGDLSVYWYQQSLDQGLQFLIQYYNGEERAKGNILERFSAQQFPDLHSELNLSSLELGDSALYFCASSAGQGNTEAFFGQGTRLTVV.

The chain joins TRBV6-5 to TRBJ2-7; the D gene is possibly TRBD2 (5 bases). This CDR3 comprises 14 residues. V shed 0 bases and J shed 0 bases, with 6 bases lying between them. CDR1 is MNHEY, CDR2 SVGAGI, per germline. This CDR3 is CASSYSEGSYEQYF. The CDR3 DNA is TGTGCCAGCAGTTACTCCGAGGGCTCCTACGAGCAGTACTTC.

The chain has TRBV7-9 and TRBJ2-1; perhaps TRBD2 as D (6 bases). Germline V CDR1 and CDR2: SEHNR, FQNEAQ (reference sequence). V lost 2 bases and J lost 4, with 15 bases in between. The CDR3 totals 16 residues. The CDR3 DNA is TGTGCCAGCAGCTTAAAGGGCGGGGTTCGGTACAATGAGCAGTTCTTC. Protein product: CASSLKGGVRYNEQFF.

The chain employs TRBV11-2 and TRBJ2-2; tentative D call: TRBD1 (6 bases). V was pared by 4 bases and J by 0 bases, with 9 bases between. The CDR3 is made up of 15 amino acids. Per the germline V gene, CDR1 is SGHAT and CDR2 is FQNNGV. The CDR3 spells CASSWDTPNTGELFF. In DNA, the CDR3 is TGTGCCAGCAGCTGGGACACCCCGAACACCGGGGAGCTGTTTTTT.

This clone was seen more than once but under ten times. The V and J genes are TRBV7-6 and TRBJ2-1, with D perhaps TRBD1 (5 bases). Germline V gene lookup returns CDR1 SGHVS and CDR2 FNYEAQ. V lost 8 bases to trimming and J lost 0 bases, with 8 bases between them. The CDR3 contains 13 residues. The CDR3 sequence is CASAQGSYNEQFF. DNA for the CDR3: TGTGCCAGCGCCCAGGGCTCCTACAATGAGCAGTTCTTC.

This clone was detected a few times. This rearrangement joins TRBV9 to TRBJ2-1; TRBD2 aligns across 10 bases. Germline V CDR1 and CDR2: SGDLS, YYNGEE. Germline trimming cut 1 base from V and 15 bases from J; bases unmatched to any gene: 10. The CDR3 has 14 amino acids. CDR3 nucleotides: TGTGCCAGCAGCGTACAACAAAGCGGGGGGGCTCCGTTCTTC. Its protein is CASSVQQSGGAPFF.

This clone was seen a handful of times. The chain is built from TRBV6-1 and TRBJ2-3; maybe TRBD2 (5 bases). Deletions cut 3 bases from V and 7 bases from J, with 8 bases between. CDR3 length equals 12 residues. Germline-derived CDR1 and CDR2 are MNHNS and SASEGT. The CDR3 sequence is CASSDRGNTQYF. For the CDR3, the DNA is TGTGCCAGCAGTGATCGGGGAAATACGCAGTATTTT.

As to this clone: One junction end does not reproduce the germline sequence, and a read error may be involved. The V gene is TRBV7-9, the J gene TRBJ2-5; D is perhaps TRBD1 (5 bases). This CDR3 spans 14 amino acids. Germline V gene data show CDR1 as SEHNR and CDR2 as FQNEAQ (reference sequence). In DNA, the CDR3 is TGTTCCAGCAGCCCGTCAGGGTTGACAGAGACCCAGTACTTC. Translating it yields CSSSPSGLTETQYF. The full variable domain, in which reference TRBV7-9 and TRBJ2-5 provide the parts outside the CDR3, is DTGVSQNPRHKITKRGQNVTFRCDPISEHNRLYWYRQTLGQGPEFLTYFQNEAQLEKSRLLSDRFSAERPKGSFSTLEIQRTEQGDSAMYLCSSSPSGLTETQYFGPGTRLLVL.

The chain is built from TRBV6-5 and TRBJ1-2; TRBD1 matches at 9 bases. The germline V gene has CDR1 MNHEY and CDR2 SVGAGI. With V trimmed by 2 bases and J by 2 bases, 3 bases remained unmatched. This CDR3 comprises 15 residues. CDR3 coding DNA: TGTGCCAGCAGTTACACAGGACAGGGGAACTATGGCTACACCTTC. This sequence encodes CASSYTGQGNYGYTF.

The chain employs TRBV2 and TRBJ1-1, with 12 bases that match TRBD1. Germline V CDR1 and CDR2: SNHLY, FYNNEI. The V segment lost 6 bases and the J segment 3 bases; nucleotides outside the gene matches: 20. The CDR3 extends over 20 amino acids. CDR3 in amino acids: CASRRGQGARRLRGDTEAFF. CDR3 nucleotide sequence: TGTGCCAGCAGGAGGGGACAGGGGGCGAGAAGATTAAGGGGGGACACTGAAGCTTTCTTT.

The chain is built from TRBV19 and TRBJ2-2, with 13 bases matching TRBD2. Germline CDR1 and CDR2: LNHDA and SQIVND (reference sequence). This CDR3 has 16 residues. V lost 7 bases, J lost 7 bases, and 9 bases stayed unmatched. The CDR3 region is CASMWTSGREGGELFF. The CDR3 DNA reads TGTGCCAGTATGTGGACTAGCGGGAGAGAAGGCGGGGAGCTGTTTTTT.

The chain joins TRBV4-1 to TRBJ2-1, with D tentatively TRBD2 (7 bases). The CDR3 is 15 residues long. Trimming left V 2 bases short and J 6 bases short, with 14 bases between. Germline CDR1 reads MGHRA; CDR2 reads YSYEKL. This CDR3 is CASSQPRGGSNEQFF. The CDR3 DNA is TGCGCCAGCAGCCAACCTAGGGGGGGTTCCAATGAGCAGTTCTTC.

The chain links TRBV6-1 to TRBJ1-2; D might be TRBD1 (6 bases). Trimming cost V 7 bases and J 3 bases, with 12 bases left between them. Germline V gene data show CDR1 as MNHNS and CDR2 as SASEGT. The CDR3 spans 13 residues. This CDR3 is CASIGRGHYGYTF. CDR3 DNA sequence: TGTGCCAGCATCGGCAGGGGACACTATGGCTACACCTTC.